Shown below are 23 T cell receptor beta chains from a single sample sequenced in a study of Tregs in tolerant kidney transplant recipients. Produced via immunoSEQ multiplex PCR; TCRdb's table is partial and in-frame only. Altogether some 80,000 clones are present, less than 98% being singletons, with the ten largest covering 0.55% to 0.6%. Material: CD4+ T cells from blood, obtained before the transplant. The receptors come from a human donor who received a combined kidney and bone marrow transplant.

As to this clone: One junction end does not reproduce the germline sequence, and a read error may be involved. The CDR3 here is CASSHQTDQETKYF. The CDR3, as DNA: TGTGCCAGCTCACACCAGACAGATCAAGAGACCAAGTACTTC. The gene calls are TRBV18 and TRBJ2-5; possible D gene TRBD1, 5 bases. Germline assignment: CDR1 KGHSH and CDR2 LQKENI. The CDR3 loop spans 14 amino acids.

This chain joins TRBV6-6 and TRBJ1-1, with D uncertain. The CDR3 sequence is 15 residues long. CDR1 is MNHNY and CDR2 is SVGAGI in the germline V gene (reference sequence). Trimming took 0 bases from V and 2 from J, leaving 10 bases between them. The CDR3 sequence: CASSYSGQANTEAFF. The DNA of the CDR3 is TGTGCCAGCAGTTACTCGGGCCAGGCTAACACTGAAGCTTTCTTT.

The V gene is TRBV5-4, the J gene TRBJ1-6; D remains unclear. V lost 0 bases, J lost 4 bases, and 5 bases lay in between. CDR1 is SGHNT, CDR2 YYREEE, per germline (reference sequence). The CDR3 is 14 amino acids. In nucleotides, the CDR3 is TGTGCCAGCAGCTTGGATAGTTATAATTCACCCCTCCACTTT. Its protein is CASSLDSYNSPLHF.

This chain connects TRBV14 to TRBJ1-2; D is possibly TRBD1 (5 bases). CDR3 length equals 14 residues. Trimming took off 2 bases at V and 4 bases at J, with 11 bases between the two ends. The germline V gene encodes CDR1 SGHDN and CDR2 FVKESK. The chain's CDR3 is CASSQNSGGYGYTF. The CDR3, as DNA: TGTGCCAGCAGCCAAAACTCCGGGGGCTATGGCTACACCTTC.

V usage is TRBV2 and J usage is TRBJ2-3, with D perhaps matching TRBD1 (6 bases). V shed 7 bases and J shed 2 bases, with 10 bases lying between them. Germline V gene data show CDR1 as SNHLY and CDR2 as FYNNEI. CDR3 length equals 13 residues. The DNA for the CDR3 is TGTGCCAGCATCCTGGGGGCCACAGATACGCAGTATTTT. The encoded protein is CASILGATDTQYF.

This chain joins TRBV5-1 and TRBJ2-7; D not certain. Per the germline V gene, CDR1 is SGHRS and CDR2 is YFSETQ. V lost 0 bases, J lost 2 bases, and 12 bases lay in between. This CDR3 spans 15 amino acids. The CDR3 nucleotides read TGCGCCAGCAGCTTGGCCCCTTCTTTAGCCTACGAGCAGTACTTC. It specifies CASSLAPSLAYEQYF.

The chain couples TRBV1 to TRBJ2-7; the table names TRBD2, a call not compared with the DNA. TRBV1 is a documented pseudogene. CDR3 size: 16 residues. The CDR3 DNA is TGCACCAGCAGCCAGGTTGTACACCGGGGCTCCTACGAGCAGTACTTC. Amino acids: CTSSQVVHRGSYEQYF.

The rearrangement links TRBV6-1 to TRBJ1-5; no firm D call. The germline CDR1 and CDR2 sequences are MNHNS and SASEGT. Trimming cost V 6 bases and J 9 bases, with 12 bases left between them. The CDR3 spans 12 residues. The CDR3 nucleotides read TGTGCCAGCAGGGAGGCGGCAGGGCCCCAGCATTTT. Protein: CASREAAGPQHF.

CDR3 in DNA: TGTGCCAGCAGCTTCTCCGGGACTAGACACTACGAGCAGTACTTC. Amino acid sequence: CASSFSGTRHYEQYF. V gene TRBV7-9 combines with J gene TRBJ2-7; 8 nucleotides agree with TRBD2. With 3 bases clipped from V and 3 bases from J, the junction kept 7 bases outside the gene matches. The CDR3 covers 15 residues. In germline, CDR1 is SEHNR, CDR2 FQNEAQ (reference sequence).

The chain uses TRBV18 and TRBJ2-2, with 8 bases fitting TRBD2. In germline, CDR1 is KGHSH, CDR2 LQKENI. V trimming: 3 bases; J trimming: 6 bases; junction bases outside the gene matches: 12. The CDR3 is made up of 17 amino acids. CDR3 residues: CASSPNFGGAAAGELFF. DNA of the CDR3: TGTGCCAGCTCACCTAACTTCGGGGGGGCTGCGGCCGGGGAGCTGTTTTTT.

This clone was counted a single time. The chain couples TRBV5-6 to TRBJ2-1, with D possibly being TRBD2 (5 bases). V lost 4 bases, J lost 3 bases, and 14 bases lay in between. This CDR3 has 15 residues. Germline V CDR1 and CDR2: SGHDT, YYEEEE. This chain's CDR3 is CASSPSRGYYNEQFF. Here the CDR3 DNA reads TGTGCCAGCAGCCCTAGTAGAGGGTACTACAATGAGCAGTTCTTC.

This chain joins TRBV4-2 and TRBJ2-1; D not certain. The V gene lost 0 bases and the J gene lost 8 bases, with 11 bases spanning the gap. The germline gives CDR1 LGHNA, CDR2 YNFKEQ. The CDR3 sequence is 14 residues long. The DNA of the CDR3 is TGTGCCAGCAGCCAAGATCGGAGTGGAGATGAGCAGTTCTTC. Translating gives CASSQDRSGDEQFF.

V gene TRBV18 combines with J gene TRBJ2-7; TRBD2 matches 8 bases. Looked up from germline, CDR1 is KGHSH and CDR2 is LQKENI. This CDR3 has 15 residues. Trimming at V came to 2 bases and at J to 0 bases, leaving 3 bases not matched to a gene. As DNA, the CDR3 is TGTGCCAGCTCACCAGCCGGGGGGGCCTCCTACGAGCAGTACTTC. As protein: CASSPAGGASYEQYF.

The CDR3 DNA sequence: TGCGCCAGCAGCCAAGGATTGCAGGGCAATGAGCAGTTCTTC. It encodes CASSQGLQGNEQFF. V gene TRBV4-3 combines with J gene TRBJ2-1; perhaps TRBD1 as D (5 bases). This CDR3 region has 14 residues. Germline V lookup: CDR1 LGHNA, CDR2 YSLEER. The V and J ends lost 1 base and 6 bases respectively, with 10 bases between them.

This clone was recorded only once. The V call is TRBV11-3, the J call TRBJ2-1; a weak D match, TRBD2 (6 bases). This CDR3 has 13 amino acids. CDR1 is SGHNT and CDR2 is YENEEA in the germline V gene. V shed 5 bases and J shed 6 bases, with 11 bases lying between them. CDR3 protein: CASSLETSNEQFF. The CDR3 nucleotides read TGTGCCAGCAGCCTCGAGACTAGCAATGAGCAGTTCTTC.

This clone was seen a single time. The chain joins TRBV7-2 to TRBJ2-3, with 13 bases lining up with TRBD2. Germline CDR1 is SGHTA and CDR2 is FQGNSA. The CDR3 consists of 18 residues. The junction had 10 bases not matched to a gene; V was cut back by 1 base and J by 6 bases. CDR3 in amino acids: CASSLGVTSGGAWDTQYF. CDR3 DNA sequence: TGTGCCAGCAGCTTAGGAGTTACTAGCGGGGGGGCCTGGGATACGCAGTATTTT.

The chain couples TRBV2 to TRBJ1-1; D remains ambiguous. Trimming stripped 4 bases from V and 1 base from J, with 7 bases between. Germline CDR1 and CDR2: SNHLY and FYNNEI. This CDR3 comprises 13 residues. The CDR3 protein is CASSGAGNTEAFF. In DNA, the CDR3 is TGTGCCAGCAGTGGGGCGGGGAACACTGAAGCTTTCTTT.

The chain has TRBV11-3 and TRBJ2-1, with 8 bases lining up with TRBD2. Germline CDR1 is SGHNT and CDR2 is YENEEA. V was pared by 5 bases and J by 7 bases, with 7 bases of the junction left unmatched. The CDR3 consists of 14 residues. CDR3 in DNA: TGTGCCAGCAGCCCCCGGTCGGGGGGGAATGAGCAGTTCTTC. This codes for CASSPRSGGNEQFF.

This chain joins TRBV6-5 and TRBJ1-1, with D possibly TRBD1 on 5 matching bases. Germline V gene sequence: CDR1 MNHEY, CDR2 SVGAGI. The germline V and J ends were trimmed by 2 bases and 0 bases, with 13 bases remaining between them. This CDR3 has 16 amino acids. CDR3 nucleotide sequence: TGTGCCAGCAGTTACGCCTCGGGACTCCTGAACACTGAAGCTTTCTTT. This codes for CASSYASGLLNTEAFF.

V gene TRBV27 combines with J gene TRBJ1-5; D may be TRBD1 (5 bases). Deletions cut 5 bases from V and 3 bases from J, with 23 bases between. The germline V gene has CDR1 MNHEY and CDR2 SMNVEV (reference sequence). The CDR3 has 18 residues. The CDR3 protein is CASSLRWGISGANQPQHF. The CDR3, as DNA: TGTGCCAGCAGTCTCCGGTGGGGGATTAGCGGTGCCAATCAGCCCCAGCATTTT.

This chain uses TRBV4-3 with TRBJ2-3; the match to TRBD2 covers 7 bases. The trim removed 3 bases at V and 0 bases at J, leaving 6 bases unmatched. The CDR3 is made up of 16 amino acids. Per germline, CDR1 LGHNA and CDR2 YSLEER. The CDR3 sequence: CASSHRGGTSTDTQYF. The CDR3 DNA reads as TGCGCCAGCAGCCACCGCGGGGGAACTAGCACAGATACGCAGTATTTT.

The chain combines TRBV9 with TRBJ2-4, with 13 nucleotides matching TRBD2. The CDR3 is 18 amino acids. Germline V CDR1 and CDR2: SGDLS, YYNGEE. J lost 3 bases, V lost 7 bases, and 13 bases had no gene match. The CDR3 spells CASLEWTSGRKGKNIQYF. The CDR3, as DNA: TGTGCCAGCCTGGAATGGACTAGCGGGAGAAAGGGCAAAAACATTCAGTACTTC.

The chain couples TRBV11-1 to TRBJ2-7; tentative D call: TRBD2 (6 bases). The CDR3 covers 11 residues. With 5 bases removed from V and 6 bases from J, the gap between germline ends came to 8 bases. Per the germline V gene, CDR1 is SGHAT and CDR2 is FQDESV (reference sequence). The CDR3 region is CASSGGFEQYF. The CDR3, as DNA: TGTGCCAGCAGCGGGGGGTTCGAGCAGTACTTC.